The clone carrying this T cell receptor beta chain occurred a few times. Antigen specificity is unknown. PBMCs yielded sorted CD4+ and CD8+ T cells. V dropped 1 base and J dropped 0 bases, with 12 bases sitting between them. Germline loops: CDR1 MGHRA, CDR2 YSYEKL. This CDR3 contains 17 residues. The data derive from a study of CD8+ T cells in alopecia areata. Study-level results: Scalp sequencing also captures normal skin's resident alphabeta T cells. Clarity of TCR sharing across patients fell short of that in mice, possibly HLA-related.

As the sequencing template, cDNA was produced by extracting RNA and reverse transcribing it. Sequencing used immunoSEQ multiplex PCR; TCRdb keeps in-frame clones, though not all of them. The sample shows about 110,000 clones, approximately 59% of them seen only once. V gene TRBV4-1 combines with J gene TRBJ2-2; tentative D call: TRBD2 (6 bases). The TCR originated in a human donor in good health. The sequenced sample was CD8+ T cells sorted from blood. The CDR3 DNA reads TGCGCCAGCAGCCAAGTCCCGGGACTGGCGAACACCGGGGAGCTGTTTTTT. Its translation is CASSQVPGLANTGELFF.